The clone carrying this T cell receptor (beta chain) was observed a few times. What it binds is not known. The data derive from a study of cytomegalovirus exposure and HLA in healthy donors. Background on the study: A preliminary data release comprised approximately 85 million unique TCRs obtained from HLA-typed donors.

V was clipped by 1 base and J by 1 base; unmatched bases: 10. There are 19 residues in the CDR3. Germline CDR1 reads LNHDA; CDR2 reads SQIVND (reference sequence). Researchers ran the PCR with 60 Vbeta and 13 Jbeta primers. The method was immunoSEQ multiplex PCR; TCRdb's version includes in-frame clones alone and lacks a portion of them. The table includes more than 30,000 clones, about 70% detected once. Overall study findings and caveats: In a later analysis, HLA-C alleles had the fewest associated TCRs, DRB1 alleles the most. Most subjects had HLA-A and HLA-B alleles reportedly predicted accurately by TCR beta sequences.

The material sequenced was PBMCs. This chain joins TRBV19 and TRBJ2-5; 12 positions agree with TRBD2. The origin of this receptor is a middle-aged man in good health and CMV-seropositive. The CDR3 sequence: CASSIGWLAGGPGQETQYF. The CDR3 DNA follows: TGTGCCAGTAGTATAGGCTGGCTAGCGGGGGGGCCGGGCCAAGAGACCCAGTACTTC.